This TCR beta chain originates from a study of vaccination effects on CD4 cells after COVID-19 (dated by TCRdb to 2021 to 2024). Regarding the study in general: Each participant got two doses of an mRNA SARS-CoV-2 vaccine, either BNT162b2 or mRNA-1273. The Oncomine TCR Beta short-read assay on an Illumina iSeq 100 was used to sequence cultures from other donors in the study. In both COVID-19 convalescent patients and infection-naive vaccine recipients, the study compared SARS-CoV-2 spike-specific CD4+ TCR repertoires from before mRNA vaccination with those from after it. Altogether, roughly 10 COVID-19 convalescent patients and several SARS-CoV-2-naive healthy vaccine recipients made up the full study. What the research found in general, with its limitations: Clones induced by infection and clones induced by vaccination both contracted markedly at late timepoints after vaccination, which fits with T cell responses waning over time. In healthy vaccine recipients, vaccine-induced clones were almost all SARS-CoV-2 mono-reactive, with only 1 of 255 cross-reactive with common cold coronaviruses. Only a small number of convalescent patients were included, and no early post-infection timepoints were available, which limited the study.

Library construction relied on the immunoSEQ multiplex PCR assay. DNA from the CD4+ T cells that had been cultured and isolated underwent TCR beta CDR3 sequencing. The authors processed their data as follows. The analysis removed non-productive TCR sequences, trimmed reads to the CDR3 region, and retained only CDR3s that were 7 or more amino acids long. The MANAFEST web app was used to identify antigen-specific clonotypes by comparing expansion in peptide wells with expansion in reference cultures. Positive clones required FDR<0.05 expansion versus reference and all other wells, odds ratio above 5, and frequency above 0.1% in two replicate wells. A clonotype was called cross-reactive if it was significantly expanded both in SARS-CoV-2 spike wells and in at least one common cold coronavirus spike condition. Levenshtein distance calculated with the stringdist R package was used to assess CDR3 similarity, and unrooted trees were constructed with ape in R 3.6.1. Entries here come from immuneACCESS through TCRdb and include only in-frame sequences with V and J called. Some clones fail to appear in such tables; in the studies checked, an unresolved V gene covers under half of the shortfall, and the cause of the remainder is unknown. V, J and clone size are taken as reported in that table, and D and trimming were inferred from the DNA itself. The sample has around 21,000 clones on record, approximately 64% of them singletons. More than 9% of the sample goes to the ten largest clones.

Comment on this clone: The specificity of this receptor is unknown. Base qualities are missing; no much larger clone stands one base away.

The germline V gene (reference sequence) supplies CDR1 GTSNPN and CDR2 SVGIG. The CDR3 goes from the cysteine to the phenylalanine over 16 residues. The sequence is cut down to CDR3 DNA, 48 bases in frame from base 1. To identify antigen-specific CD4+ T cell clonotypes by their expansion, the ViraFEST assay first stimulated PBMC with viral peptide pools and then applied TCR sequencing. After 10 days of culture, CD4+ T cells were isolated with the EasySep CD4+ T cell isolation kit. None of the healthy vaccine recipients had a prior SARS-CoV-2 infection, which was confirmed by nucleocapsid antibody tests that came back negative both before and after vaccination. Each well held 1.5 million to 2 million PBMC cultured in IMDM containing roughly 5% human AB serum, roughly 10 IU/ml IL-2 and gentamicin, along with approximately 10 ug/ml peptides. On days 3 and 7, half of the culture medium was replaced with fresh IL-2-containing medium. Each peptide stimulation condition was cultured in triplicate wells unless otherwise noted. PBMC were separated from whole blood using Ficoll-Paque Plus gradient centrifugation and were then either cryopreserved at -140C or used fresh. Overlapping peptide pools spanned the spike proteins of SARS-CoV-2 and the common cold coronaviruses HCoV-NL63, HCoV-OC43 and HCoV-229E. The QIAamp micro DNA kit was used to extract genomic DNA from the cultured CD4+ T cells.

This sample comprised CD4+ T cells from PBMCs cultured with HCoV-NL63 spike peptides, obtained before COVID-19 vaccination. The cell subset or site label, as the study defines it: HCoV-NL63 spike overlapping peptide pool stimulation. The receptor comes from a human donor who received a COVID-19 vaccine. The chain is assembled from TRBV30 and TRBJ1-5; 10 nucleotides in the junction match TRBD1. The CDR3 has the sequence CACCRDRGKSDQPQHF. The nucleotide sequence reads TGTGCTTGTTGCCGGGACAGGGGAAAGAGTGATCAGCCCCAGCATTTT.